This T cell receptor beta chain was found in a study of cytomegalovirus exposure and HLA in healthy donors. About the research overall: The 95 to 150 validation repertoires, a later analysis reported, used the same platform as the 550 to 800 first-cohort repertoires.

Some clones are missing from TCRdb's copy, which holds only in-frame ones; the method was immunoSEQ multiplex PCR. The sample lists some 190,000 clones; about 84% were seen once. Germline V gene data show CDR1 as SGHNT and CDR2 as YYREEE (reference sequence). This CDR3 is built from 16 residues. With V trimmed by 0 bases and J by 0 bases, 2 bases remained unmatched. The TCR comes from a woman under 30 in good health and CMV-seronegative. The material sequenced was PBMCs. The chain couples TRBV5-4 to TRBJ2-5; 10 nucleotides line up with TRBD2. The CDR3 is CASSLGGLADQETQYF. Written as DNA, the CDR3 is TGTGCCAGCAGCTTGGGAGGACTAGCGGACCAAGAGACCCAGTACTTC.